This entry lists 18 T cell receptor beta chains sequenced from one sample in a study of response to subunit inactivated influenza vaccine. TCRdb re-analysed the RT-PCR reads in MiXCR, keeping a single row per CDR3 protein. The repertoire holds 590,000 or so distinct CDR3 sequences, with 12% to 15% as singletons. The sequences come from PBMCs from blood, collected 14 days before vaccination. These receptors all come from a man aged 45 to 65 who received an inactivated influenza vaccine.

This clonotype occurred a few times. The chain employs TRBV10-3 and TRBJ1-4; D is undetermined. V was cut by 0 bases and J by 4 bases, with 9 bases left in between. The CDR3 is 15 residues long. Germline CDR1 is ENHRY and CDR2 is SYGVKD. The CDR3 sequence: CAISESLGSNEKLFF. CDR3 DNA sequence: TGTGCCATCAGTGAGTCTTTGGGGAGTAATGAAAAACTGTTTTTT.

CDR3 DNA: TGTGCCAGCAGCCCGGGAGGGGCAGGGGGTCCAGATACGCAGTATTTT. Protein: CASSPGGAGGPDTQYF. The chain joins TRBV9 to TRBJ2-3; a weak D match, TRBD2 (8 bases). There are 16 residues in the CDR3. Looked up from germline, CDR1 is SGDLS and CDR2 is YYNGEE. Between the trimmed V and J ends, which lost 4 bases and 4 bases, there was a span of 19 bases.

The CDR3 protein is CASSLVWAANEQFF. In DNA, the CDR3 is TGTGCCAGCAGCTTAGTTTGGGCGGCTAATGAGCAGTTCTTC. V gene TRBV11-2 combines with J gene TRBJ2-1; D gene uncertain. The CDR3 extends over 14 amino acids. CDR1 SGHAT and CDR2 FQNNGV come from the germline V gene. The V gene lost 1 base and the J gene lost 7 bases, with 11 bases spanning the gap.

The genes are TRBV6-1 and TRBJ2-1, with 14 bases identical to TRBD2. Per the germline V gene, CDR1 is MNHNS and CDR2 is SASEGT. V lost 5 bases to trimming and J lost 9 bases; unmatched junction nucleotides: 6. The CDR3 is 15 residues long. The CDR3 DNA sequence: TGTGCCAGCAGTACCGGGACTAGCGGGGGAAGTGAGCAGTTCTTC. Translation gives CASSTGTSGGSEQFF.

The chain links TRBV30 to TRBJ1-1; no definite D call. Deletions cut 5 bases from V and 6 bases from J, with 7 bases between. The CDR3 is made up of 10 amino acids. The germline V gene encodes CDR1 GTSNPN and CDR2 SVGIG (reference sequence). CDR3 nucleotide sequence: TGTGCCTGGGGTTACGCTGAAGCTTTCTTT. It is translated as CAWGYAEAFF.

This clonotype was counted only a few times. V gene TRBV7-2 combines with J gene TRBJ2-1; 7 nucleotides match TRBD2. The CDR3 is 16 residues long. Losses at the gene ends were 1 base for V and 2 bases for J; bases not matched to a gene: 5. Germline-derived CDR1 and CDR2 are SGHTA and FQGNSA. The CDR3 loop reads CASSLESGVTYNEQFF. The CDR3 nucleotides read TGTGCCAGCAGCTTAGAGAGCGGGGTTACCTACAATGAGCAGTTCTTC.

This clonotype has just a few counts. This chain joins TRBV4-1 and TRBJ2-5; D may be TRBD1 or TRBD2 (5 bases each). V was clipped by 4 bases and J by 5 bases, with 20 bases between them. CDR1 is MGHRA and CDR2 is YSYEKL in the germline V gene. This CDR3 has 16 amino acids. The CDR3 DNA sequence: TGCGCCAGCAGCCCGGCCGGTTTGAGGGGTACGGAGACCCAGTACTTC. Translated, it gives CASSPAGLRGTETQYF.

This clonotype has more than one count but fewer than ten. The V gene is TRBV12-3 or TRBV12-4, the J gene TRBJ2-1; D might be TRBD1 or TRBD2, each matching 6 bases. The CDR3 spans 13 residues. V was clipped by 6 bases and J by 4 bases, with 10 bases between them. CDR3 in DNA: TGTGCCAGCAGACGGGGGCCTTACAATGAGCAGTTCTTC. This sequence encodes CASRRGPYNEQFF.

This sequence joins TRBV5-1 and TRBJ2-3; perhaps TRBD2 as D (6 bases). CDR3 length: 15 residues. CDR1 SGHRS and CDR2 YFSETQ come from the germline V gene. Trimming stripped 0 bases from V and 2 bases from J, with 10 bases between. The CDR3 loop reads CASSLARDSTDTQYF. CDR3 sequence (DNA): TGCGCCAGCAGCTTGGCCAGGGACTCCACAGATACGCAGTATTTT.

CDR3 sequence: CASSLYGQGIPYEQYF. CDR3 sequence (DNA): TGTGCCAGCAGTTTATATGGACAGGGGATCCCCTACGAGCAGTACTTC. The rearrangement uses TRBV28 and TRBJ2-7; TRBD1 agrees at 9 bases. This CDR3 has 16 residues. CDR1 and CDR2 (germline): MDHEN, SYDVKM. The V and J ends lost 1 base and 2 bases, in that order; junction bases with no gene match: 6. The entire variable domain, with the rest obtained from reference TRBV28 and TRBJ2-7, is as follows: DVKVTQSSRYLVKRTGEKVFLECVQDMDHENMFWYRQDPGLGLRLIYFSYDVKMKEKGDIPEGYSVSREKKERFSLILESASTNQTSMYLCASSLYGQGIPYEQYFGPGTRLTVT.

Many counts were recorded for this clonotype. V usage is TRBV6-6 and J usage is TRBJ1-1, with D unresolved. Germline CDR1 is MNHNY and CDR2 is SVGAGI (reference sequence). Trimming took 2 bases from V and 5 from J, leaving 6 bases between them. The CDR3 extends over 12 amino acids. This CDR3 is CASSYGETEAFF. In nucleotides, the CDR3 is TGTGCCAGCAGTTACGGGGAGACTGAAGCTTTCTTT.

This clonotype was recorded many times. CDR3 sequence (DNA): TGCGCCAGCAACCATGGACAGGGTTCGACAGATACGCAGTATTTT. Encoded protein: CASNHGQGSTDTQYF. The V and J genes are TRBV5-1 and TRBJ2-3, with 8 bases aligning to TRBD1. V lost 6 bases and J lost 3; bases outside the gene matches: 9. The CDR3 length is 15 residues. From germline, CDR1 is SGHRS and CDR2 YFSETQ.

This clonotype was found many times. V gene TRBV12-3 or TRBV12-4 combines with J gene TRBJ2-1; 7 bases align to TRBD1. The length of the CDR3 is 13 residues. The junction had 4 bases not matched to a gene; V was cut back by 6 bases and J by 5 bases. The CDR3 region is CASSRDRDNEQFF. In DNA form, the CDR3 reads TGTGCCAGCAGCCGTGACAGGGACAATGAGCAGTTCTTC.

This chain links TRBV19 with TRBJ2-1; D not resolved. The CDR3 runs to 11 residues. V gave up 6 bases and J gave up 10 bases, with 10 bases separating them. The V gene's germline CDR1 is LNHDA and CDR2 SQIVND (reference sequence). The CDR3 DNA reads as TGTGCCAGTAGATATGCGGCCGAGCAGTTCTTC. Translation gives CASRYAAEQFF.

This clonotype appeared many times. J is TRBJ2-1 and V is TRBV5-1; 9 positions agree with TRBD2. The CDR3 has 15 amino acids. Germline loops: CDR1 SGHRS, CDR2 YFSETQ. The V and J ends lost 6 bases and 2 bases, in that order; junction bases with no gene match: 6. CDR3 protein: CASNPSGGTYNEQFF. The CDR3 DNA follows: TGCGCCAGCAACCCAAGCGGGGGGACCTACAATGAGCAGTTCTTC.

The CDR3 DNA follows: TGTGCCAGCAGTGAACGGGAGCTGTTTTTT. As protein: CASSERELFF. The chain is built from TRBV2 and TRBJ2-2; D is unclear. This CDR3 is built from 10 residues. V gave up 2 bases and J gave up 9 bases, with 1 base separating them. Germline V gives CDR1 SNHLY, CDR2 FYNNEI.

This clonotype was seen a few times. The chain is built from TRBV12-3 or TRBV12-4 and TRBJ2-5, with D possibly TRBD2 on 7 matching bases. Deletions cut 6 bases from V and 2 bases from J, with 13 bases between. This CDR3 comprises 14 residues. In DNA, the CDR3 is TGTGCCAGCAGGGGAGGGGGGGAACAAGAGACCCAGTACTTC. Its translation is CASRGGGEQETQYF.

The chain combines TRBV7-8 with TRBJ2-7; the D gene is possibly TRBD2 (5 bases). The CDR3 consists of 15 residues. Germline V gene lookup returns CDR1 SGHVS and CDR2 FQNEAQ. Deletions cut 3 bases from V and 1 base from J, with 13 bases between. For the CDR3, the DNA is TGTGCCAGCAGCTTCGGCCTAGCAGAGTCCTACGAGCAGTACTTC. It codes for CASSFGLAESYEQYF.